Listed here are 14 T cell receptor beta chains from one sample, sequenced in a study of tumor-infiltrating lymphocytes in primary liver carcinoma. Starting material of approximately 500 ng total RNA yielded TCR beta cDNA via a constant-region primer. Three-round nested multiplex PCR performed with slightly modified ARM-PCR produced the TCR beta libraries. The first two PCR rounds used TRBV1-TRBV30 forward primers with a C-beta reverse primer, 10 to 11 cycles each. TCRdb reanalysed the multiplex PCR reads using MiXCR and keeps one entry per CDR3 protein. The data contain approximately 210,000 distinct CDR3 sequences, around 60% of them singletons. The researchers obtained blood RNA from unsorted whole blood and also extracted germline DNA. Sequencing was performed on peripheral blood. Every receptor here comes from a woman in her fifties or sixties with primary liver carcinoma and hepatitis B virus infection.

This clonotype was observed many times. The CDR3 loop reads CSVVLGNGYTF. DNA for the CDR3: TGCAGCGTTGTGTTGGGGAATGGCTACACCTTC. The V gene is TRBV29-1, the J gene TRBJ1-2; D call uncertain. Trimming removed 4 bases at V and 6 bases at J, with 9 bases between. This CDR3 has 11 amino acids. Germline CDR1 SQVTM, CDR2 ANQGSEA.

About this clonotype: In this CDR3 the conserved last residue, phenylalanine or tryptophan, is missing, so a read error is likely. CDR3 sequence (DNA): TGTGCCAGCAGCTCTCGTCGAGTACTAGCGGTTAGATCCTACGAGCAGTACTCC. Translated: CASSSRRVLAVRSYEQYS. V gene TRBV11-2 combines with J gene TRBJ2-7; the match to TRBD2 covers 8 bases. The CDR3 has 18 amino acids. Trimming took 4 bases from V and 1 from J; bases not matched to a gene: 15. Germline CDR1 and CDR2: SGHAT and FQNNGV.

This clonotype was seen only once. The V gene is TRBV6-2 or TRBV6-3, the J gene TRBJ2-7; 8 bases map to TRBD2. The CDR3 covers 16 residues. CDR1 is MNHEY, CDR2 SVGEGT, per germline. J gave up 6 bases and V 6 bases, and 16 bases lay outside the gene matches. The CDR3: CASRTDTSGNLREQYF. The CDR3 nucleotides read TGTGCCAGCAGGACGGATACTAGCGGTAACTTACGCGAGCAGTACTTC.

The CDR3 loop reads CASSFRGIKQPQHF. For the CDR3, the DNA is TGTGCCAGCAGTTTTCGGGGGATCAAACAGCCCCAGCATTTT. The chain is built from TRBV12-3 or TRBV12-4 and TRBJ1-5, with D perhaps matching TRBD1 (5 bases). Deletions cut 3 bases from V and 7 bases from J, with 13 bases between. The CDR3 extends over 14 amino acids.

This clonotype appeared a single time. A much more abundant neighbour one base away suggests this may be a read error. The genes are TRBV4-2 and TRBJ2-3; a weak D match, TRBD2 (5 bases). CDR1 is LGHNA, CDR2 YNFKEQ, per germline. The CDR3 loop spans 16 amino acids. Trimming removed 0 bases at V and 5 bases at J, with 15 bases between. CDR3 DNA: TGTGCCAGCAGCCAAGAAGTACACCTAGCTAGAGATACGCAGTATTTT. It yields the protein CASSQEVHLARDTQYF.

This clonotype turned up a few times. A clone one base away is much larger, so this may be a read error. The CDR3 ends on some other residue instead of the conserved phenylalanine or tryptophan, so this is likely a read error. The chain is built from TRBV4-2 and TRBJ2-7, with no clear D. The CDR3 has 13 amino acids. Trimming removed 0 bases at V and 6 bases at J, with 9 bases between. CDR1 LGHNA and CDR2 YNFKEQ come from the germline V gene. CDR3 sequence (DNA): TGTGCCAGCAGCCAAGAAGCGTCGGTCGAGCAGTACCTC. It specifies CASSQEASVEQYL.

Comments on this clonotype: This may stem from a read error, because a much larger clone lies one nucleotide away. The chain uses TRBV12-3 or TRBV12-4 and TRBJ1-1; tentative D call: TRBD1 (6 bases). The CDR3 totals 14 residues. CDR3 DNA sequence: TGTGCCAACAGTTTCACAGGGCTGAACACTGAAGCTTTCTTT. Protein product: CANSFTGLNTEAFF.

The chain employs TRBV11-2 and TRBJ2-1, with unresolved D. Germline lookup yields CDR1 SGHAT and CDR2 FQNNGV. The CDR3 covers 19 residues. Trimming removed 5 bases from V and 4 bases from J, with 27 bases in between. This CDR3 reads CASSNHPVVRVSKYNEQFF. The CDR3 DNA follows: TGTGCCAGCAGCAACCATCCCGTAGTCCGGGTCTCGAAATACAATGAGCAGTTCTTC.

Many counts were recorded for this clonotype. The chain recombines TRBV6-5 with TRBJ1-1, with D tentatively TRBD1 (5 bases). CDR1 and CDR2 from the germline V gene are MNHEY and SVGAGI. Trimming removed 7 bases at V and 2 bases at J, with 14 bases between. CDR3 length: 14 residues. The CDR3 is CASTRVGGNTEAFF. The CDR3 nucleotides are TGTGCCAGCACCAGGGTAGGAGGAAACACTGAAGCTTTCTTT.

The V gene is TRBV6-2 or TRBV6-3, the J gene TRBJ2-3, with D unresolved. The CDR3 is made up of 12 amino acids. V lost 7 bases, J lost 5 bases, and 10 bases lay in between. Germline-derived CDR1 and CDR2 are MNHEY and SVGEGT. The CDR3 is CASNDLLDTQYF. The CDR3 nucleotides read TGTGCCAGCAATGACTTATTAGATACGCAGTATTTT.

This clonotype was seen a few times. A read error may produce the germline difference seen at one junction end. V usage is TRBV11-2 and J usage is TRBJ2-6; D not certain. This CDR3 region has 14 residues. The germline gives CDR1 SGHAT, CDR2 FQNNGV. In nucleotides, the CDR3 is TGTGTCAGCAGCCCCCCCGCTGGGGCCAACGTCCTGACTTTC. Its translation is CVSSPPAGANVLTF.

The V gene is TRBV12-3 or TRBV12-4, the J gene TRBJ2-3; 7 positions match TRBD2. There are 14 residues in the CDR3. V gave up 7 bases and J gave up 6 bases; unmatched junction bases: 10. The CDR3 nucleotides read TGTGCCAGCACTTTTGAAGGGAGGGTGGATACGCAGTATTTT. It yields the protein CASTFEGRVDTQYF.

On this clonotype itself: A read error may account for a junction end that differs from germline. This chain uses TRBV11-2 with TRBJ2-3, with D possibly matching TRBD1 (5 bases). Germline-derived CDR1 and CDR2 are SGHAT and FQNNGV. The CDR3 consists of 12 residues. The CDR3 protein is CASIGATDSQYF. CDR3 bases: TGTGCCAGCATAGGGGCCACAGATTCGCAGTATTTT.

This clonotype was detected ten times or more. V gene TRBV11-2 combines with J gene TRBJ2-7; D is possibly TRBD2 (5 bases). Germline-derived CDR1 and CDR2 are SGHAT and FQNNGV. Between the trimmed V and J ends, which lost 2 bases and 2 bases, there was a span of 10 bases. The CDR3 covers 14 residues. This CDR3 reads CASSLSERPYEQYF. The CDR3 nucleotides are TGTGCCAGCAGCTTAAGCGAGCGGCCCTACGAGCAGTACTTC.